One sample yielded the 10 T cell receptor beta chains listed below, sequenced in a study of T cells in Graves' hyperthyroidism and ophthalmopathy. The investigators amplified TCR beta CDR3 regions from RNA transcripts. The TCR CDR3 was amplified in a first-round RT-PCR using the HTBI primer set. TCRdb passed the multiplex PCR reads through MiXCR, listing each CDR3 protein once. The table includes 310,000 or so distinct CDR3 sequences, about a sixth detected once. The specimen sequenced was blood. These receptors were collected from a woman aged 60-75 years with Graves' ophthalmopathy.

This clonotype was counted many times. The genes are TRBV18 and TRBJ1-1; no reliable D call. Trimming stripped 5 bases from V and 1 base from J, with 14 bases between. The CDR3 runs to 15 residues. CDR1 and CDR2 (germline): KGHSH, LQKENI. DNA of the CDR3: TGTGCCAGCTCAGTGGCACGGGCACAGAACACTGAAGCTTTCTTT. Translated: CASSVARAQNTEAFF. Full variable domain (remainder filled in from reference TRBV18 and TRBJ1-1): NAGVMQNPRHLVRRRGQEARLRCSPMKGHSHVYWYRQLPEEGLKFMVYLQKENIIDESGMPKERFSAEFPKEGPSILRIQQVVRGDSAAYFCASSVARAQNTEAFFGQGTRLTVV.

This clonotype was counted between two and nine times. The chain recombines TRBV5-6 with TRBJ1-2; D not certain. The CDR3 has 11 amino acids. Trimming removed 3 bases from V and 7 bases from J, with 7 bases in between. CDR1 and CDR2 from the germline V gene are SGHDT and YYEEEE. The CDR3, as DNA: TGTGCCAGCAGCTGGGTAGCTGGCTACACCTTC. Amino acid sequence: CASSWVAGYTF.

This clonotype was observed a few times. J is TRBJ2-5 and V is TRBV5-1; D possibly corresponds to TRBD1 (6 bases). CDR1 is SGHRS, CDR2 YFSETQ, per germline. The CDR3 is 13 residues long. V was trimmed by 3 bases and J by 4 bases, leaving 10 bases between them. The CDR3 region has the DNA TGCGCCAGCAGCTCGGGACAATTAGAGACCCAGTACTTC. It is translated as CASSSGQLETQYF.

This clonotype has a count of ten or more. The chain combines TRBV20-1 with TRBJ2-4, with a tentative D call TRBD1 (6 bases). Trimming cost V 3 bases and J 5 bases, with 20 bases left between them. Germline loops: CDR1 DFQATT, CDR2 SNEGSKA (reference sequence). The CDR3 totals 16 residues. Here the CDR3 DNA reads TGCAGTGCTAGTTGGTTCGGCAGGGGATCAGAAAACATTCAGTACTTC. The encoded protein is CSASWFGRGSENIQYF.

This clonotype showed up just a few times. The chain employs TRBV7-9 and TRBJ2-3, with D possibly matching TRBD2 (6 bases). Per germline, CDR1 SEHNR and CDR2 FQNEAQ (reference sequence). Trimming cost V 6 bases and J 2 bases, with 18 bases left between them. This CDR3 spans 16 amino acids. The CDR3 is CASRLMEGANTDTQYF. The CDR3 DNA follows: TGTGCCAGCAGGCTTATGGAGGGAGCAAACACAGATACGCAGTATTTT.

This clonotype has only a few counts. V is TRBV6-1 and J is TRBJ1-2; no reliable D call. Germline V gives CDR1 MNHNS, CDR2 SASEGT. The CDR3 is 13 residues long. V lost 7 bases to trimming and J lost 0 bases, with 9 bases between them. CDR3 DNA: TGTGCCAGCATTGGGCCTACTAACTATGGCTACACCTTC. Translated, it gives CASIGPTNYGYTF.

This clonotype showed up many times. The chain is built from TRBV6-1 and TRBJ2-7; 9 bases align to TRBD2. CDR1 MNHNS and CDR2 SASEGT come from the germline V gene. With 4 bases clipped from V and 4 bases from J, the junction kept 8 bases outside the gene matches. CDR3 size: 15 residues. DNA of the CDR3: TGTGCCAGCAGTGTCATTAGCGGGAGTCATTACGAGCAGTACTTC. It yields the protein CASSVISGSHYEQYF.

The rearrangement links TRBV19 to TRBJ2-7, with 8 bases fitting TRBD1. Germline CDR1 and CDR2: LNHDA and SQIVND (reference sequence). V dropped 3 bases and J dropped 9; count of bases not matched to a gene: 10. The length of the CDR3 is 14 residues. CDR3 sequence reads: CASSIGQGTTSQYF. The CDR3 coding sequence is TGTGCCAGTAGTATTGGACAGGGTACGACGTCGCAGTACTTC.

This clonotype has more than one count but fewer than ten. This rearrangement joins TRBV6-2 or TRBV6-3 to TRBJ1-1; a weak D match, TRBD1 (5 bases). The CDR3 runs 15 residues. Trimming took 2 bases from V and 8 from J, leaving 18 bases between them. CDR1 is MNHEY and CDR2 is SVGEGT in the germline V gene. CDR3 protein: CASSYAGTPAEEAFF. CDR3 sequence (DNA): TGTGCCAGCAGTTACGCAGGGACCCCCGCAGAGGAAGCTTTCTTT.

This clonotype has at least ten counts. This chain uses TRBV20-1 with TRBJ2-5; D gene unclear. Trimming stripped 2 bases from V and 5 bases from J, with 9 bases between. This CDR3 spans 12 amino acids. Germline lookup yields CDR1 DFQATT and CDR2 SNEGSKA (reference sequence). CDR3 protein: CSARLNSETQYF. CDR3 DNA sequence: TGCAGTGCTAGACTAAACTCCGAGACCCAGTACTTC.